This entry is about one T cell receptor (beta chain). What it recognizes is unknown. The record originates from a study of cytomegalovirus exposure and HLA in healthy donors. Study-wide background: It was reported in a later analysis that the same platform had been used for the 100 to 150 validation repertoires as for the 550 to 700 first-cohort repertoires. Study conclusions and caveats: Usually a TCR sequence was rare, but some public TCRs were found in many donors. Published work reported that the classifier diagnosed cytomegalovirus status with high specificity and sensitivity. The tendency of first-cohort TCR clusters to co-occur in the 90 to 150 validation repertoires was the finding of a later analysis.

Clones were read by immunoSEQ multiplex PCR, and TCRdb kept only the in-frame ones, dropping some. The sample holds some 100,000 clones, roughly 88% seen once. The sequenced material came from PBMCs. This TCR derives from a man between 18 and 29 years old in good health and CMV-seronegative.

This CDR3 is CASSVADSNEQYF. CDR3 DNA sequence: TGTGCCAGCAGCGTAGCTGACAGTAACGAGCAGTACTTC. The chain carries TRBV9 and TRBJ2-7; perhaps TRBD1 as D (5 bases). CDR1 and CDR2 (germline): SGDLS, YYNGEE. Trimming shortened V by 0 bases and J by 5 bases, and 9 bases separated the two germline ends. The CDR3 runs to 13 residues.